These 23 T cell receptor beta chains were sequenced from one sample in a study of Ad26.COV2.S vaccination and SARS-CoV-2 variants. Clones were sequenced by immunoSEQ multiplex PCR, and TCRdb holds only the in-frame ones, with some missing. The sample has around 300,000 clones; approximately 90% are singletons. Treatment: around 19 received Ad26.COV2.S at low or high dose, single or two shots; 5 received placebo; per-sample allocation not given. The samples were gathered on day 63 after the first injection of vaccine or placebo. The specimen comprised peripheral blood, sampled in a trial of Ad26.COV2.S vaccine versus placebo. The source of these receptors is a person between 18 and 59 years old who received the Ad26.COV2.S COVID-19 vaccine or a placebo.

J is TRBJ2-5 and V is TRBV10-3; 7 nucleotides align to TRBD1. In germline, CDR1 is ENHRY, CDR2 SYGVKD. The J segment lost 0 bases and the V segment lost 2 bases, leaving 3 bases of the junction unmatched. The CDR3 is 15 amino acids. CDR3: CAISETGEYQETQYF. The DNA of the CDR3 is TGTGCCATCAGTGAGACAGGGGAGTACCAAGAGACCCAGTACTTC.

This chain links TRBV24-1 with TRBJ2-1, with TRBD1 identical over 11 bases. The trim removed 5 bases at V and 6 bases at J, leaving 11 bases unmatched. Germline loops: CDR1 KGHDR, CDR2 SFDVKD. The CDR3 length is 17 residues. CDR3 DNA sequence: TGTGCCACCAGTGCCGAGGGGGACAGGGGGAATTGCAATGAGCAGTTCTTC. It yields the protein CATSAEGDRGNCNEQFF.

The rearrangement uses TRBV15 and TRBJ1-2; TRBD1 matches at 11 bases. The CDR3 runs to 16 residues. Germline-derived CDR1 and CDR2 are LNHNV and YYDKDF (reference sequence). V trimming: 0 bases; J trimming: 7 bases; junction bases outside the gene matches: 7. CDR3 region: CATSRDRDRGFGGYTF. The CDR3 nucleotides read TGTGCCACCAGCAGAGATCGGGACAGGGGGTTCGGTGGCTACACCTTC.

This chain links TRBV7-9 with TRBJ2-1; D uncertain. The CDR3 loop spans 11 amino acids. The ends were cut back, 4 bases at V and 8 bases at J, with 6 bases in the middle. The V gene's germline CDR1 is SEHNR and CDR2 FQNEAQ (reference sequence). DNA for the CDR3: TGTGCCAGCAGCTCACAACATGAGCAGTTCTTC. This codes for CASSSQHEQFF.

The genes are TRBV5-1 and TRBJ2-6; TRBD1 aligns across 8 bases. There are 19 residues in the CDR3. Trimming took 2 bases from V and 0 from J; bases not matched to a gene: 10. CDR1 and CDR2 from the germline V gene are SGHRS and YFSETQ. The CDR3 loop is CASSFLPGQAISGANVLTF. In nucleotides, the CDR3 is TGCGCCAGCAGCTTTCTCCCGGGACAGGCAATCTCTGGGGCCAACGTCCTGACTTTC. Based on the CDR3 plus reference TRBV5-1 and TRBJ2-6, the full variable domain is KAGVTQTPRYLIKTRGQQVTLSCSPISGHRSVSWYQQTPGQGLQFLFEYFSETQRNKGNFPGRFSGRQFSNSRSEMNVSTLELGDSALYLCASSFLPGQAISGANVLTFGAGSRLTVL.

J is TRBJ1-2 and V is TRBV11-3; tentatively, D is TRBD1 (5 bases). Deletions cut 0 bases from V and 2 bases from J, with 13 bases between. The V gene's germline CDR1 is SGHNT and CDR2 YENEEA. The CDR3 sequence is 16 residues long. The CDR3 loop reads CASSLDRRALNYGYTF. The CDR3 DNA sequence: TGTGCCAGCAGCTTAGATCGCAGGGCTTTAAACTATGGCTACACCTTC. Full variable domain (rest looked up from reference TRBV11-3 and TRBJ1-2): EAGVVQSPRYKIIEKKQPVAFWCNPISGHNTLYWYLQNLGQGPELLIRYENEEAVDDSQLPKDRFSAERLKGVDSTLKIQPAELGDSAVYLCASSLDRRALNYGYTFGSGTRLTVV.

This clone was seen a single time. This chain uses TRBV2 with TRBJ2-1, with D unclear. V was shortened by 4 bases and J by 7 bases, with 11 bases between the two germline ends. In germline, CDR1 is SNHLY, CDR2 FYNNEI. The length of the CDR3 is 13 residues. The CDR3 DNA sequence: TGTGCCAGCAGTGCCCTTAGAGAGAATGAGCAGTTCTTC. It specifies CASSALRENEQFF.

The CDR3 bases are TGTGCCAGCAGTGATACCATCTCCTTTCGGGACAGGGGGCAGGGGGAGCAGTACTTC. This codes for CASSDTISFRDRGQGEQYF. This chain uses TRBV6-1 with TRBJ2-7; 12 nucleotides line up with TRBD1. The length of the CDR3 is 19 residues. J gave up 7 bases and V 3 bases, and 19 bases lay outside the gene matches. CDR1 is MNHNS, CDR2 SASEGT, per germline.

The sample holds a few counts of this clone. CDR3 nucleotide sequence: TGTGCCAGCAGTCCGTGGTGGGGAGAGGCCGGGGAGCTGTTTTTT. Translated, it gives CASSPWWGEAGELFF. This sequence joins TRBV2 and TRBJ2-2, with a tentative D call TRBD2 (5 bases). The CDR3 has 15 amino acids. Germline lookup yields CDR1 SNHLY and CDR2 FYNNEI. V lost 5 bases to trimming and J lost 6 bases, with 16 bases between them.

The rearrangement uses TRBV11-2 and TRBJ2-7, with D perhaps given as TRBD1 or TRBD2 (5 bases each). Germline V CDR1 and CDR2: SGHAT, FQNNGV. V gave up 5 bases and J gave up 2 bases, with 16 bases separating them. There are 15 residues in the CDR3. The CDR3 DNA reads TGTGCCAGCAGCCCAGGTGGGACCTTGACCTACGAGCAGTACTTC. This translates into CASSPGGTLTYEQYF.

This rearrangement joins TRBV3-1 (or the pseudogene TRBV3-2) to TRBJ1-1, with TRBD1 matching over 7 bases. The CDR3 loop spans 15 amino acids. The V gene end was trimmed by 2 bases and the J gene end by 2 bases; junction bases not matched to a gene: 5. CDR1 is LGHDT and CDR2 is YNNKEL in the germline V gene (reference sequence). CDR3 loop: CASSQPGQINTEAFF. CDR3 DNA sequence: TGTGCCAGCAGCCAACCGGGACAGATCAACACTGAAGCTTTCTTT.

The V gene is TRBV19, the J gene TRBJ1-1; D not certain. CDR3 length: 12 residues. The V gene lost 1 base and the J gene lost 11 bases, with 11 bases spanning the gap. Germline lookup yields CDR1 LNHDA and CDR2 SQIVND (reference sequence). The CDR3 reads CASSIAMGTAFF. In nucleotides, the CDR3 is TGTGCCAGTAGTATAGCGATGGGAACCGCTTTCTTT. The variable domain in full, with the rest retrieved from reference TRBV19 and TRBJ1-1, is DGGITQSPKYLFRKEGQNVTLSCEQNLNHDAMYWYRQDPGQGLRLIYYSQIVNDFQKGDIAEGYSVSREKKESFPLTVTSAQKNPTAFYLCASSIAMGTAFFGQGTRLTVV.

The chain has TRBV3-1 (or the pseudogene TRBV3-2) and TRBJ1-1, with 9 nucleotides matching TRBD1. CDR3 length: 15 amino acids. Trimming cost V 1 base and J 11 bases; bases outside gene matches: 11. Germline V gene data show CDR1 as LGHDT and CDR2 as YNNKEL (reference sequence). The CDR3 protein is CASSQGGTGTPSAFF. CDR3 DNA sequence: TGTGCCAGCAGCCAAGGGGGGACAGGGACCCCTTCGGCTTTCTTT.

This sequence joins TRBV19 and TRBJ2-2; possibly TRBD1 or TRBD2 for D (6 bases each). V lost 1 base, J lost 4 bases, and 10 bases lay in between. The CDR3 is made up of 15 amino acids. Germline V gene data show CDR1 as LNHDA and CDR2 as SQIVND (reference sequence). The DNA for the CDR3 is TGTGCCAGTAGTATAGCTCGGGGGCCCACCGGGGAGCTGTTTTTT. This translates into CASSIARGPTGELFF.

The V call is TRBV2, the J call TRBJ1-6, with D perhaps matching TRBD1 (6 bases). CDR3 length equals 13 residues. Trimming left V 7 bases short and J 7 bases short, with 11 bases between. Germline CDR1 is SNHLY and CDR2 is FYNNEI. The CDR3: CASILTGNSPLHF. The CDR3, as DNA: TGTGCCAGCATTTTAACAGGGAATTCACCCCTCCACTTT.

The chain uses TRBV28 and TRBJ2-2; TRBD2 matches at 7 bases. The CDR3 sequence is 13 residues long. After removal of 4 bases from V and 7 bases from J, the junction contained 3 bases not matched to a gene. The V gene's germline CDR1 is MDHEN and CDR2 SYDVKM. The CDR3 here is CASSWTSGGELFF. In DNA, the CDR3 is TGTGCCAGCAGTTGGACTAGTGGCGGGGAGCTGTTTTTT.

The J gene is TRBJ1-2, the V gene TRBV20-1; D might be TRBD1 (5 bases). Looked up from germline, CDR1 is DFQATT and CDR2 is SNEGSKA (reference sequence). V lost 4 bases, J lost 8 bases, and 8 bases lay in between. This CDR3 is built from 10 residues. This chain's CDR3 is CSAIGDGYTF. The CDR3 bases are TGCAGTGCTATCGGGGACGGCTACACCTTC.

This rearrangement joins TRBV13 to TRBJ2-7; D perhaps matches TRBD2 (6 bases). The CDR3 totals 13 residues. The V end was cut by 4 bases, the J end by 1 base, with 8 bases between. CDR1 PRHDT and CDR2 FYEKMQ come from the germline V gene (reference sequence). CDR3 DNA: TGTGCCAGCAGCTCGCGGGGTTCCTACGAGCAGTACTTC. Protein product: CASSSRGSYEQYF.

The chain employs TRBV5-6 and TRBJ2-7; D is unresolved. V was pared by 4 bases and J by 2 bases, with 10 bases between. There are 13 residues in the CDR3. Germline CDR1 SGHDT, CDR2 YYEEEE. The CDR3 protein is CASSRRPTYEQYF. In DNA, the CDR3 is TGTGCCAGCAGCAGGCGACCAACCTACGAGCAGTACTTC.

The chain links TRBV18 to TRBJ1-1, with 7 bases that match TRBD1. Germline V gene sequence: CDR1 KGHSH, CDR2 LQKENI. V lost 6 bases and J lost 2; bases outside the gene matches: 3. The CDR3 is 13 residues long. The CDR3 spells CASSGQTNTEAFF. CDR3 bases: TGTGCCAGCTCGGGACAGACCAACACTGAAGCTTTCTTT.

The CDR3 region is CASSAGTGAYNEQFF. DNA of the CDR3: TGTGCCAGCAGTGCAGGGACAGGGGCGTACAATGAGCAGTTCTTC. The V and J genes are TRBV6-4 and TRBJ2-1; 10 nucleotides align to TRBD1. CDR1 and CDR2 (germline): MRHNA, SNTAGT. Trimming removed 4 bases from V and 4 bases from J; junction bases left unmatched: 4. The CDR3 covers 15 residues.

This chain uses TRBV7-2 with TRBJ1-1; D gene unclear. CDR1 and CDR2 from the germline V gene are SGHTA and FQGNSA. The CDR3 runs 12 residues. V shed 3 bases and J shed 0 bases, with 2 bases lying between them. The CDR3 DNA reads as TGTGCCAGCAGCTTCATGAACACTGAAGCTTTCTTT. This gives the protein CASSFMNTEAFF.

A note on this clone: Germline is not matched at one junction end, which may reflect a read error. CDR3 coding DNA: TGTGCCAGCAGCCCCCCCGGGACTAGTATAGTCTTC. This codes for CASSPPGTSIVF. The chain links TRBV6-6 to TRBJ2-1; 8 bases match TRBD2. The V gene's germline CDR1 is MNHNY and CDR2 SVGAGI (reference sequence). The CDR3 sequence is 12 residues long.